This T cell receptor (beta chain) was observed in a study of cytomegalovirus exposure and HLA in healthy donors. Germline V CDR1 and CDR2: SGHVS, FNYEAQ. This CDR3 is 13 amino acids long. The study's findings and limits: Among immune exposure information, only CMV serostatus was available. Researchers reported in a later analysis that a missense DCLRE1C variant was tied to TCR beta V- and J-gene trimming.

As regards this clone: Its antigen is still unknown.

60 Vbeta and 13 Jbeta primers were used in PCR. Data came from immunoSEQ multiplex PCR; TCRdb stores just in-frame clones and leaves some out. The table shows roughly 130,000 clones, with 80% occurring only once. The V call is TRBV7-6, the J call TRBJ1-5; D uncertain. The specimen sequenced was PBMCs. The sequence came from a male donor in good health and CMV-seropositive. CDR3 sequence: CGASTDSNQPQHF. CDR3 bases: TGTGGGGCCTCTACAGATAGCAATCAGCCCCAGCATTTT.